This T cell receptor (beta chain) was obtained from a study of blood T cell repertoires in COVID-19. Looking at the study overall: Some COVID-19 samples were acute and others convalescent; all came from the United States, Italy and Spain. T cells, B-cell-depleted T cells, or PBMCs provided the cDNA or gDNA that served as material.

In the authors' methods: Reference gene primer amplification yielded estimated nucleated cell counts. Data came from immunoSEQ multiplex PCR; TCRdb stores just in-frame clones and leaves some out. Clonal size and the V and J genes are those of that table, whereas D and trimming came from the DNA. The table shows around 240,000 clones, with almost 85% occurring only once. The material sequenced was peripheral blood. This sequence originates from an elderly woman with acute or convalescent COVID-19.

This CDR3 is CASRTGWGEAFF. The CDR3 DNA reads as TGTGCCAGCAGGACAGGGTGGGGTGAAGCTTTCTTT. The rearrangement links TRBV6-5 to TRBJ1-1, with 7 bases identical to TRBD1. The V gene's germline CDR1 is MNHEY and CDR2 SVGAGI. V dropped 6 bases and J dropped 7; count of bases not matched to a gene: 5. There are 12 residues in the CDR3.